One and the same sample provided the 31 T cell receptor beta chains below, sequenced in a study of cytomegalovirus exposure and HLA in healthy donors. The primer mix had 60 Vbeta and 13 Jbeta primers. Using immunoSEQ multiplex PCR, the repertoire was profiled, and TCRdb retains in-frame clones only, with some absent. In the table there are 130,000 or so clones, 78% of which are singletons. The sample was PBMCs. The receptors derive from a woman between 18 and 29 years old in good health and CMV-seronegative.

V and J are TRBV19 and TRBJ1-1, with TRBD1 as a possible D gene (6 bases). Trimming took off 10 bases at V and 1 base at J, with 16 bases between the two ends. The CDR3 sequence is 14 residues long. Germline CDR1 LNHDA, CDR2 SQIVND (reference sequence). The DNA of the CDR3 is TGTGCCACCGCGTTCCGGGACAAGAACACTGAAGCTTTCTTT. This gives the protein CATAFRDKNTEAFF. Variable domain in full (rest from reference TRBV19 and TRBJ1-1): DGGITQSPKYLFRKEGQNVTLSCEQNLNHDAMYWYRQDPGQGLRLIYYSQIVNDFQKGDIAEGYSVSREKKESFPLTVTSAQKNPTAFYLCATAFRDKNTEAFFGQGTRLTVV.

This chain links TRBV18 with TRBJ2-5; weak D call: TRBD1 (5 bases). V was cut by 3 bases and J by 5 bases, with 19 bases left in between. This CDR3 has 16 residues. Germline CDR1 KGHSH, CDR2 LQKENI. The CDR3 region is CASSPVSQGARETQYF. Written as DNA, the CDR3 is TGTGCCAGCTCACCGGTCTCGCAGGGTGCTAGGGAGACCCAGTACTTC. Using reference TRBV18 and TRBJ2-5 for the parts outside the CDR3, the full variable domain is NAGVMQNPRHLVRRRGQEARLRCSPMKGHSHVYWYRQLPEEGLKFMVYLQKENIIDESGMPKERFSAEFPKEGPSILRIQQVVRGDSAAYFCASSPVSQGARETQYFGPGTRLLVL.

This chain uses TRBV5-1 with TRBJ1-6, with D possibly TRBD1 on 5 matching bases. V was pared by 5 bases and J by 8 bases, with 20 bases between. Per the germline V gene, CDR1 is SGHRS and CDR2 is YFSETQ. This CDR3 is built from 16 residues. The CDR3 DNA sequence: TGCGCCAGCAGGTCTGGCGGGGCTTCTACCGATTCACCCCTCCACTTT. It encodes CASRSGGASTDSPLHF.

This chain joins TRBV25-1 and TRBJ2-7; D is uncertain. V lost 0 bases and J lost 3, with 12 bases in between. Germline CDR1 and CDR2: MGHDK and SYGVNS. This CDR3 contains 15 residues. This CDR3 reads CASSEYGRQFYEQYF. In DNA, the CDR3 is TGTGCCAGCAGTGAATACGGCAGGCAGTTCTACGAGCAGTACTTC.

A few counts support this clone. The chain combines TRBV25-1 with TRBJ1-1; D uncertain. This CDR3 comprises 12 residues. V shed 7 bases and J shed 0 bases, with 6 bases lying between them. Germline loops: CDR1 MGHDK, CDR2 SYGVNS. CDR3 residues: CASIDMNTEAFF. CDR3 bases: TGTGCCAGCATAGATATGAACACTGAAGCTTTCTTT.

The rearrangement joins TRBV30 to TRBJ1-4, with D tentatively TRBD1 (5 bases). The germline V and J ends were trimmed by 2 bases and 4 bases, with 20 bases remaining between them. This CDR3 contains 17 residues. CDR1 is GTSNPN, CDR2 SVGIG, per germline (reference sequence). The CDR3 nucleotides read TGTGCCTGGAGTCCCCTTGCACGCGTCAGGGTTAATGAAAAACTGTTTTTT. It specifies CAWSPLARVRVNEKLFF. The variable domain in full, completed from reference TRBV30 and TRBJ1-4, reads SQTIHQWPATLVQPVGSPLSLECTVEGTSNPNLYWYRQAAGRGLQLLFYSVGIGQISSEVPQNLSASRPQDRQFILSSKKLLLSDSGFYLCAWSPLARVRVNEKLFFGSGTQLSVL.

This clone was seen a handful of times. This rearrangement joins TRBV2 to TRBJ1-6; D remains ambiguous. The length of the CDR3 is 11 residues. Trimming took off 4 bases at V and 9 bases at J, with 4 bases between the two ends. Germline CDR1 and CDR2: SNHLY and FYNNEI. CDR3 sequence: CASSGSSPLHF. The DNA for the CDR3 is TGTGCCAGCAGTGGTAGTTCACCCCTCCACTTT.

The chain is built from TRBV30 and TRBJ1-1; 7 nucleotides agree with TRBD1. Trimming took 0 bases from V and 11 from J; bases not matched to a gene: 15. Germline V gene sequence: CDR1 GTSNPN, CDR2 SVGIG (reference sequence). The CDR3 is 15 residues long. This CDR3 reads CAWSVGGRGVGRAFF. The DNA of the CDR3 is TGTGCCTGGAGTGTAGGTGGCAGGGGGGTAGGTCGGGCTTTCTTT.

The rearrangement uses TRBV7-9 and TRBJ2-7; 8 bases are shared with TRBD1. CDR1 is SEHNR and CDR2 is FQNEAQ in the germline V gene (reference sequence). This CDR3 is built from 14 residues. Losses at the gene ends were 6 bases for V and 7 bases for J; bases not matched to a gene: 11. The CDR3 DNA reads as TGTGCCAGCAGGGGGCAGGGGGCCACGGGGGAGCAGTACTTC. The encoded protein is CASRGQGATGEQYF.

CDR3 DNA sequence: TGTGCCAGCAGCCTCTCAGCGAGGAACACCGGGGAGCTGTTTTTT. It is translated as CASSLSARNTGELFF. The chain joins TRBV14 to TRBJ2-2; D not certain. The V gene lost 4 bases and the J gene lost 1 base, with 10 bases spanning the gap. The germline gives CDR1 SGHDN, CDR2 FVKESK. The CDR3 has 15 amino acids.

This chain uses TRBV5-4 with TRBJ2-1; D gene ambiguous. Germline values: CDR1 SGHNT, CDR2 YYREEE (reference sequence). Trimming cost V 2 bases and J 5 bases, with 14 bases left between them. This CDR3 comprises 15 residues. Here the CDR3 reads CASSLSPILNNEQFF. Written as DNA, the CDR3 is TGTGCCAGCAGCTTAAGCCCCATCTTGAACAATGAGCAGTTCTTC.

The V and J genes are TRBV5-1 and TRBJ1-1; 7 bases match TRBD1. Germline V lookup: CDR1 SGHRS, CDR2 YFSETQ. With V trimmed by 0 bases and J by 1 base, 3 bases remained unmatched. The CDR3 spans 15 residues. CDR3 nucleotides: TGCGCCAGCAGCTTGGTAGCAGGGGGGAACACTGAAGCTTTCTTT. This translates into CASSLVAGGNTEAFF.

The chain links TRBV30 to TRBJ1-1; D gene uncertain. V lost 5 bases and J 5 bases, leaving 15 bases between the germline ends. This CDR3 spans 13 amino acids. The germline V gene encodes CDR1 GTSNPN and CDR2 SVGIG (reference sequence). The CDR3 protein is CAWVEGPMTEAFF. CDR3 nucleotides: TGTGCCTGGGTAGAGGGCCCGATGACTGAAGCTTTCTTT.

This sequence joins TRBV4-2 and TRBJ2-7, with 13 bases matching TRBD2. Trimming removed 5 bases from V and 0 bases from J; junction bases left unmatched: 7. Germline V gives CDR1 LGHNA, CDR2 YNFKEQ. The CDR3 has 17 amino acids. CDR3 protein: CASSKPGLAGTSYEQYF. The CDR3 bases are TGTGCCAGCAGCAAACCGGGACTAGCGGGGACCTCCTACGAGCAGTACTTC.

The chain uses TRBV7-9 and TRBJ2-4; 8 nucleotides agree with TRBD1. Trimming at V came to 4 bases and at J to 6 bases, leaving 11 bases not matched to a gene. Germline V CDR1 and CDR2: SEHNR, FQNEAQ (reference sequence). This CDR3 has 16 amino acids. CDR3 sequence reads: CASSSLYTDRVNIQYF. For the CDR3, the DNA is TGTGCCAGCAGCTCTCTTTATACGGACAGGGTAAACATTCAGTACTTC.

The chain links TRBV6-5 to TRBJ2-7, with TRBD2 as a possible D gene (6 bases). V gave up 0 bases and J gave up 3 bases, with 9 bases separating them. Germline CDR1 reads MNHEY; CDR2 reads SVGAGI. The CDR3 loop spans 14 amino acids. The CDR3 reads CASSYSAGNYEQYF. The CDR3 DNA reads TGTGCCAGCAGTTACTCTGCGGGAAACTACGAGCAGTACTTC.

The genes are TRBV29-1 and TRBJ2-3; no clear D gene. CDR3 length: 15 residues. V lost 6 bases to trimming and J lost 2 bases, with 18 bases between them. Per germline, CDR1 SQVTM and CDR2 ANQGSEA. The CDR3 bases are TGCAGCGTGTCTAAGCGAGGAACCCTCACAGATACGCAGTATTTT. Protein sequence: CSVSKRGTLTDTQYF.

This chain connects TRBV15 to TRBJ2-3, with 14 bases aligning to TRBD2. Germline V gene sequence: CDR1 LNHNV, CDR2 YYDKDF (reference sequence). V shed 3 bases and J 9 bases; nucleotides not matched to a gene: 2. This CDR3 contains 14 residues. The CDR3 region has the DNA TGTGCCACCAGCAGGGGACTAGCGGGAGACACGCAGTATTTT. As protein: CATSRGLAGDTQYF.

This clone was detected a few times. The chain joins TRBV9 to TRBJ2-7; a weak D match, TRBD2 (6 bases). Germline CDR1 SGDLS, CDR2 YYNGEE. Trimming removed 4 bases from V and 6 bases from J, with 20 bases in between. The CDR3 totals 15 residues. CDR3 protein: CASSSHPGVSAEQYF. DNA for the CDR3: TGTGCCAGCAGCTCCCACCCGGGAGTAAGCGCCGAGCAGTACTTC.

This clone was recorded only once. The DNA for the CDR3 is TGTGCCAGCAGCTTAGACGAGGAGCGGGGATACACAGATACGCAGTATTTT. Residues: CASSLDEERGYTDTQYF. The chain links TRBV7-9 to TRBJ2-3; 7 bases map to TRBD2. The ends lost 1 base at V and 2 bases at J; junction bases unmatched: 9. This CDR3 comprises 17 residues. Per germline, CDR1 SEHNR and CDR2 FQNEAQ (reference sequence).

A few counts support this clone. This chain's CDR3 is CATSRAGGLAEAFF. The CDR3 nucleotides are TGTGCCACCAGCAGAGCTGGGGGCCTGGCTGAAGCTTTCTTT. The chain is built from TRBV15 and TRBJ1-1, with D perhaps matching TRBD1 (6 bases). Germline lookup yields CDR1 LNHNV and CDR2 YYDKDF (reference sequence). The CDR3 runs 14 residues. The V end was cut by 1 base, the J end by 6 bases, with 12 bases between.

The genes are TRBV4-1 and TRBJ1-2; 8 bases are a match to TRBD1. The CDR3 consists of 14 residues. Germline CDR1 reads MGHRA; CDR2 reads YSYEKL. Trimming at V came to 2 bases and at J to 10 bases, leaving 9 bases not matched to a gene. Written as DNA, the CDR3 is TGCGCCAGCAGCCAACCGACAGGGGATTGGGCCTACACCTTC. Amino acid sequence: CASSQPTGDWAYTF.

The V call is TRBV10-1, the J call TRBJ2-7; D ambiguous. CDR3 length: 13 amino acids. The V end lost 6 bases, the J end lost 0 bases, and 9 bases lay between the germline ends. Germline loops: CDR1 WNHNN, CDR2 SYGVQD (reference sequence). CDR3 nucleotides: TGCGCCAGCAGCGGATCGGGCTCCTACGAGCAGTACTTC. It is translated as CASSGSGSYEQYF.

The chain is built from TRBV30 and TRBJ1-1; no clear D gene. The germline V gene encodes CDR1 GTSNPN and CDR2 SVGIG (reference sequence). Trimming shortened V by 1 base and J by 1 base, and 10 bases separated the two germline ends. The CDR3 consists of 14 residues. The CDR3 region is CAWSGADSNTEAFF. The DNA for the CDR3 is TGTGCCTGGAGTGGAGCGGACTCGAACACTGAAGCTTTCTTT.

V and J are TRBV6-6 and TRBJ1-1, with D possibly TRBD1 on 5 matching bases. The CDR3 is 15 amino acids. Between the trimmed V and J ends, which lost 2 bases and 2 bases, there was a span of 12 bases. Germline V lookup: CDR1 MNHNY, CDR2 SVGAGI (reference sequence). In nucleotides, the CDR3 is TGTGCCAGCAGTTACGTTCAGGGATCAAACACTGAAGCTTTCTTT. This sequence encodes CASSYVQGSNTEAFF.

The chain joins TRBV7-9 to TRBJ1-4, with a tentative D call TRBD1 (6 bases). Germline values: CDR1 SEHNR, CDR2 FQNEAQ (reference sequence). The CDR3 is 15 amino acids. With 5 bases removed from V and 7 bases from J, the gap between germline ends came to 17 bases. CDR3 sequence (DNA): TGTGCCAGCAGCACTATACAGGGACCCGTTGAAAAACTGTTTTTT. Its translation: CASSTIQGPVEKLFF.

The J gene is TRBJ2-1, the V gene TRBV10-1, with 9 bases identical to TRBD2. Germline CDR1 and CDR2: WNHNN and SYGVQD (reference sequence). This CDR3 spans 15 amino acids. V shed 0 bases, J shed 10 bases, and the junction held 7 bases outside the gene matches. The CDR3 DNA is TGCGCCAGCAGTGAGTCCCCTAGCGGGGCAGGGGAGCAGTTCTTC. As protein: CASSESPSGAGEQFF.

J is TRBJ2-3 and V is TRBV5-6; TRBD2 agrees at 8 bases. This CDR3 has 15 residues. Unmatched junction bases numbered 5, after V lost 4 bases and J lost 1 base. Per the germline V gene, CDR1 is SGHDT and CDR2 is YYEEEE. The CDR3 here is CASSPLSGGTDTQYF. CDR3 bases: TGTGCCAGCAGCCCTCTTAGCGGGGGCACAGATACGCAGTATTTT.

The chain joins TRBV6-1 to TRBJ2-7; D uncertain. With 1 base removed from V and 2 bases from J, the gap between germline ends came to 9 bases. This CDR3 has 14 residues. Germline V gene data show CDR1 as MNHNS and CDR2 as SASEGT. The CDR3 DNA is TGTGCCAGCAGTGAAGAGGCGAGGACCTACGAGCAGTACTTC. Residues: CASSEEARTYEQYF.

The rearrangement joins TRBV2 to TRBJ2-7; TRBD1 matches 10 bases. The CDR3 has 17 amino acids. Germline loops: CDR1 SNHLY, CDR2 FYNNEI. The trim removed 2 bases at V and 0 bases at J, leaving 7 bases unmatched. CDR3 coding DNA: TGTGCCAGCAGTGAAATAACGGGACAGGGGAGCTCCTACGAGCAGTACTTC. Protein product: CASSEITGQGSSYEQYF.

This clone was recorded once. This chain links TRBV5-1 with TRBJ1-1, with 11 bases fitting TRBD1. The CDR3 runs 14 residues. The junction had 3 bases not matched to a gene; V was cut back by 3 bases and J by 5 bases. Germline CDR1 and CDR2: SGHRS and YFSETQ. The CDR3 loop is CASSWTGGYTEAFF. The CDR3 DNA sequence: TGCGCCAGCAGCTGGACAGGGGGCTATACTGAAGCTTTCTTT.